These 27 T cell receptor beta chains originate from one sample sequenced in a study of cytomegalovirus exposure and HLA in healthy donors. Sequencing used immunoSEQ multiplex PCR; TCRdb keeps in-frame clones, though not all of them. Of 70,000 or so clones listed, around 93% are singletons. Sequenced: PBMCs. The origin of the receptors is a man aged 18 to 29 in good health and CMV-seronegative.

V and J are TRBV20-1 and TRBJ2-7; D unresolved. With 5 bases removed from V and 3 bases from J, the gap between germline ends came to 8 bases. This CDR3 has 11 residues. CDR1 and CDR2 from the germline V gene are DFQATT and SNEGSKA (reference sequence). The CDR3 DNA reads as TGCAGTGCTTCTCTTTACTACGAGCAGTACTTC. Translated: CSASLYYEQYF.

CDR3 sequence: CSVEVVGEGEKLFF. CDR3 bases: TGCAGCGTTGAGGTGGTAGGGGAGGGTGAAAAACTGTTTTTT. The chain employs TRBV29-1 and TRBJ1-4; D may be TRBD1 (5 bases). This CDR3 has 14 residues. The ends were cut back, 3 bases at V and 7 bases at J, with 15 bases in the middle. Germline V gives CDR1 SQVTM, CDR2 ANQGSEA. Full variable domain (outside the CDR3, taken from reference TRBV29-1 and TRBJ1-4): SAVISQKPSRDICQRGTSLTIQCQVDSQVTMMFWYRQQPGQSLTLIATANQGSEATYESGFVIDKFPISRPNLTFSTLTVSNMSPEDSSIYLCSVEVVGEGEKLFFGSGTQLSVL.

This clone has just a few counts. J is TRBJ1-1 and V is TRBV4-3; D remains unclear. This CDR3 region has 14 residues. In germline, CDR1 is LGHNA, CDR2 YSLEER. Trimming left V 0 bases short and J 2 bases short, with 7 bases between. The DNA for the CDR3 is TGCGCCAGCAGCCAAGACCGGAGTAACACTGAAGCTTTCTTT. Protein sequence: CASSQDRSNTEAFF.

The gene calls are TRBV5-1 and TRBJ1-1, with unresolved D. Germline assignment: CDR1 SGHRS and CDR2 YFSETQ. The V end lost 0 bases, the J end lost 1 base, and 7 bases lay between the germline ends. This CDR3 has 14 amino acids. The CDR3 sequence: CASSLDSQNTEAFF. DNA for the CDR3: TGCGCCAGCAGCTTGGACAGCCAGAACACTGAAGCTTTCTTT.

This chain uses TRBV9 with TRBJ2-7; 8 positions agree with TRBD1. The CDR3 is 15 amino acids. The junction had 9 bases not matched to a gene; V was cut back by 3 bases and J by 4 bases. The germline CDR1 and CDR2 sequences are SGDLS and YYNGEE. The CDR3 loop is CASSGNPGQVYEQYF. In DNA, the CDR3 is TGTGCCAGCAGCGGAAACCCGGGACAGGTGTACGAGCAGTACTTC.

This clone has a handful of counts. This rearrangement joins TRBV6-6 to TRBJ2-7; 7 bases match TRBD1. The CDR3 totals 14 residues. Unmatched junction bases numbered 11, after V lost 7 bases and J lost 5 bases. CDR1 and CDR2 (germline): MNHNY, SVGAGI (reference sequence). The CDR3 protein is CASNLDRSINEQYF. The CDR3 DNA sequence: TGTGCCAGCAACCTGGACAGGTCCATCAACGAGCAGTACTTC.

The J gene is TRBJ2-1, the V gene TRBV27; 12 nucleotides match TRBD2. V dropped 7 bases and J dropped 5; count of bases not matched to a gene: 3. The germline V gene has CDR1 MNHEY and CDR2 SMNVEV (reference sequence). This CDR3 comprises 14 residues. CDR3 coding DNA: TGTGCCAGCACTCGGACTAGCGGGAACAATGAGCAGTTCTTC. Its translation is CASTRTSGNNEQFF.

This clone was seen a handful of times. The chain carries TRBV4-2 and TRBJ2-1; perhaps TRBD2 as D (5 bases). V dropped 1 base and J dropped 7 bases, with 11 bases sitting between them. CDR1 and CDR2 from the germline V gene are LGHNA and YNFKEQ. This CDR3 is built from 14 residues. The DNA of the CDR3 is TGTGCCAGCAGCCAAGGTGATAGCGCGAATGAGCAGTTCTTC. This sequence encodes CASSQGDSANEQFF.

This clone was seen a handful of times. Its ends do not fully match the called genes, so a read error is possible. The chain joins TRBV6-4 to TRBJ2-1; D is perhaps TRBD2 (5 bases). The germline gives CDR1 MRHNA, CDR2 SNTAGT. CDR3 length: 14 amino acids. CDR3 sequence: CASSDMGGYTEQFF. In DNA, the CDR3 is TGTGCCAGCAGTGACATGGGCGGGTACACTGAGCAGTTCTTC.

This rearrangement joins TRBV5-1 to TRBJ2-7; D call uncertain. This CDR3 comprises 12 residues. Germline CDR1 reads SGHRS; CDR2 reads YFSETQ. Trimming took off 2 bases at V and 5 bases at J, with 8 bases between the two ends. The CDR3 sequence is CASSFNENEQYF. The CDR3, as DNA: TGCGCCAGCAGCTTCAACGAGAACGAGCAGTACTTC.

The J gene is TRBJ2-7, the V gene TRBV7-9; a weak D match, TRBD2 (6 bases). Trimming took 2 bases from V and 1 from J, leaving 21 bases between them. Germline V lookup: CDR1 SEHNR, CDR2 FQNEAQ (reference sequence). The CDR3 runs 18 residues. In DNA, the CDR3 is TGTGCCAGCAGCTTACTCCTTTCAAGCGGTCGGGGGTCCTACGAGCAGTACTTC. The encoded protein is CASSLLLSSGRGSYEQYF.

The V and J genes are TRBV18 and TRBJ2-2, with D perhaps TRBD2 (5 bases). The CDR3 length is 15 residues. Germline V CDR1 and CDR2: KGHSH, LQKENI. Trimming cost V 3 bases and J 1 base, with 9 bases left between them. The CDR3 coding sequence is TGTGCCAGCTCACCCTACCGGGAGAACACCGGGGAGCTGTTTTTT. Its protein product is CASSPYRENTGELFF. Looking up the rest from reference TRBV18 and TRBJ2-2 gives the full variable domain: NAGVMQNPRHLVRRRGQEARLRCSPMKGHSHVYWYRQLPEEGLKFMVYLQKENIIDESGMPKERFSAEFPKEGPSILRIQQVVRGDSAAYFCASSPYRENTGELFFGEGSRLTVL.

In this sample, this clone turned up once. The chain recombines TRBV18 with TRBJ1-5, with a possible D match to TRBD1 (6 bases). The V end was cut by 1 base, the J end by 4 bases, with 14 bases between. Germline values: CDR1 KGHSH, CDR2 LQKENI. This CDR3 is built from 16 residues. Here the CDR3 DNA reads TGTGCCAGCTCACCACGACCGACAGGAAAGAATCAGCCCCAGCATTTT. It specifies CASSPRPTGKNQPQHF.

The chain links TRBV18 to TRBJ1-5; D unclear. In germline, CDR1 is KGHSH, CDR2 LQKENI. The CDR3 contains 15 residues. V was cut by 3 bases and J by 1 base, with 10 bases left in between. The CDR3 sequence is CASSPPGGSNQPQHF. The CDR3 DNA sequence: TGTGCCAGCTCACCCCCGGGAGGGAGCAATCAGCCCCAGCATTTT.

This chain connects TRBV7-9 to TRBJ2-7; TRBD1 is a possible D gene (6 bases). V lost 2 bases to trimming and J lost 2 bases, with 7 bases between them. Germline CDR1 SEHNR, CDR2 FQNEAQ (reference sequence). CDR3 size: 13 residues. This CDR3 is CASSLKGAYEQYF. Here the CDR3 DNA reads TGTGCCAGCAGCTTAAAGGGGGCCTACGAGCAGTACTTC. The full variable domain, with the rest looked up from reference TRBV7-9 and TRBJ2-7, is DTGVSQNPRHKITKRGQNVTFRCDPISEHNRLYWYRQTLGQGPEFLTYFQNEAQLEKSRLLSDRFSAERPKGSFSTLEIQRTEQGDSAMYLCASSLKGAYEQYFGPGTRLTVT.

The chain combines TRBV9 with TRBJ2-5; D gene ambiguous. This CDR3 is built from 13 residues. In germline, CDR1 is SGDLS, CDR2 YYNGEE. V was clipped by 6 bases and J by 4 bases, with 13 bases between them. The CDR3 loop reads CASNPSFRETQYF. The CDR3 DNA reads as TGTGCCAGCAACCCCAGTTTCAGAGAGACCCAGTACTTC.

The chain is built from TRBV30 and TRBJ2-5; D call uncertain. The germline V gene has CDR1 GTSNPN and CDR2 SVGIG (reference sequence). CDR3 length: 13 amino acids. The ends were cut back, 4 bases at V and 9 bases at J, with 18 bases in the middle. CDR3 nucleotide sequence: TGTGCCTGGAAGCGAGCCTCCACCGGAGCCCAGTACTTC. It translates to CAWKRASTGAQYF.

DNA for the CDR3: TGTGCCAGCTCACCAATCAGGGACACAGATACGCAGTATTTT. Translated, it gives CASSPIRDTDTQYF. This chain links TRBV18 with TRBJ2-3, with D tentatively TRBD1 (5 bases). The CDR3 spans 14 residues. V shed 2 bases and J shed 2 bases, with 8 bases lying between them. CDR1 KGHSH and CDR2 LQKENI come from the germline V gene.

The chain has TRBV6-5 and TRBJ2-7, with D perhaps TRBD1 (6 bases). V lost 0 bases, J lost 2 bases, and 11 bases lay in between. Germline values: CDR1 MNHEY, CDR2 SVGAGI. The CDR3 sequence is 15 residues long. Here the CDR3 DNA reads TGTGCCAGCAGTTACTCCACACAGGGTACCTACGAGCAGTACTTC. It yields the protein CASSYSTQGTYEQYF.

The gene calls are TRBV7-9 and TRBJ2-2; 9 bases are a match to TRBD1. Germline V CDR1 and CDR2: SEHNR, FQNEAQ (reference sequence). The ends lost 5 bases at V and 3 bases at J; junction bases unmatched: 7. CDR3 length: 16 amino acids. In DNA form, the CDR3 reads TGTGCCAGCAGCATACCGGGACAGGGACACACCGGGGAGCTGTTTTTT. Translation gives CASSIPGQGHTGELFF. Complete variable domain (other parts from reference TRBV7-9 and TRBJ2-2): DTGVSQNPRHKITKRGQNVTFRCDPISEHNRLYWYRQTLGQGPEFLTYFQNEAQLEKSRLLSDRFSAERPKGSFSTLEIQRTEQGDSAMYLCASSIPGQGHTGELFFGEGSRLTVL.

The V gene is TRBV25-1, the J gene TRBJ2-2, with D tentatively TRBD1 (7 bases). Germline V gene sequence: CDR1 MGHDK, CDR2 SYGVNS. The V gene lost 3 bases and the J gene lost 3 bases, with 11 bases spanning the gap. The CDR3 totals 15 residues. DNA of the CDR3: TGTGCCAGCAGTGAGCGGGACAGCTACACCGGGGAGCTGTTTTTT. Encoded protein: CASSERDSYTGELFF.

This chain uses TRBV5-1 with TRBJ2-3; no firm D call. The CDR3 extends over 11 amino acids. With 5 bases removed from V and 2 bases from J, the gap between germline ends came to 3 bases. Germline values: CDR1 SGHRS, CDR2 YFSETQ. Written as DNA, the CDR3 is TGCGCCAGCAGTCTCACAGATACGCAGTATTTT. Protein: CASSLTDTQYF.

V and J are TRBV30 and TRBJ2-7, with TRBD2 identical over 13 bases. Germline CDR1 is GTSNPN and CDR2 is SVGIG (reference sequence). The CDR3 has 15 amino acids. V gave up 0 bases and J gave up 6 bases; unmatched junction bases: 5. The CDR3 DNA is TGTGCCTGGAGTGTAAGGGGGACTAGCGGGACCGAGCAGTACTTC. This translates into CAWSVRGTSGTEQYF.

The chain recombines TRBV5-1 with TRBJ1-2; D is perhaps TRBD1 (5 bases). The CDR3 spans 15 residues. The V gene's germline CDR1 is SGHRS and CDR2 YFSETQ. Trimming took off 0 bases at V and 8 bases at J, with 17 bases between the two ends. The CDR3 nucleotides read TGCGCCAGCAGCTTGGTGGCGGGGCTCATGGGCGGCTACACCTTC. Translation gives CASSLVAGLMGGYTF. Full variable domain (missing parts from reference TRBV5-1 and TRBJ1-2): KAGVTQTPRYLIKTRGQQVTLSCSPISGHRSVSWYQQTPGQGLQFLFEYFSETQRNKGNFPGRFSGRQFSNSRSEMNVSTLELGDSALYLCASSLVAGLMGGYTFGSGTRLTVV.

This clone was counted a single time. This chain connects TRBV5-4 to TRBJ2-7; no reliable D call. The CDR3 spans 11 residues. Germline CDR1 is SGHNT and CDR2 is YYREEE (reference sequence). V lost 3 bases and J lost 5, with 6 bases in between. CDR3 amino acids: CASSYKHEQYF. CDR3 in DNA: TGTGCCAGCAGCTACAAACACGAGCAGTACTTC.

The rearrangement uses TRBV11-2 and TRBJ2-1; the D gene is possibly TRBD2 (6 bases). The CDR3 is 14 residues long. V was pared by 4 bases and J by 6 bases, with 13 bases between. Germline-derived CDR1 and CDR2 are SGHAT and FQNNGV. DNA for the CDR3: TGTGCCAGCAGCTCCACTGCGGGATCCAATGAGCAGTTCTTC. It encodes CASSSTAGSNEQFF. Variable domain in full (rest from reference TRBV11-2 and TRBJ2-1): EAGVAQSPRYKIIEKRQSVAFWCNPISGHATLYWYQQILGQGPKLLIQFQNNGVVDDSQLPKDRFSAERLKGVDSTLKIQPAKLEDSAVYLCASSSTAGSNEQFFGPGTRLTVL.

The V call is TRBV28, the J call TRBJ2-7; perhaps TRBD2 as D (5 bases). Trimming shortened V by 5 bases and J by 7 bases, and 15 bases separated the two germline ends. The germline V gene encodes CDR1 MDHEN and CDR2 SYDVKM. CDR3 length: 13 residues. For the CDR3, the DNA is TGTGCCAGCAGTCCCCCAAGCCGGAGGGAGCAGTACTTC. This translates into CASSPPSRREQYF.